These 5 T cell receptor beta chains were sequenced from one sample in a study of neurological immune-mediated disorders. One entry per CDR3 protein, called by TCRdb with MiXCR from the 5' RACE reads. The table has 11,000 to 15,000 distinct CDR3 sequences, under 11% seen once; the top ten hold approximately 24%. Source material: PBMCs. These receptors all stem from a woman between 40 and 55 years old in good health.

This clonotype has a count of ten or more. The chain employs TRBV4-1 and TRBJ2-1; 13 bases agree with TRBD2. Per germline, CDR1 MGHRA and CDR2 YSYEKL. Germline trimming cut 5 bases from V and 5 bases from J; bases unmatched to any gene: 3. The CDR3 is made up of 15 amino acids. The CDR3, as DNA: TGCGCCAGCAGCTCCGGACTAGCGGGAGACAATGAGCAGTTCTTC. It translates to CASSSGLAGDNEQFF.

This clonotype was counted ten times or more. The genes are TRBV10-3 and TRBJ2-7; D remains ambiguous. Germline assignment: CDR1 ENHRY and CDR2 SYGVKD. CDR3 length: 11 residues. The ends were cut back, 5 bases at V and 3 bases at J, with 5 bases in the middle. DNA for the CDR3: TGTGCCATCAGTACCCGCTACGAGCAGTACTTC. It specifies CAISTRYEQYF.

This clonotype has ten or more counts. The chain uses TRBV5-1 and TRBJ2-3, with D maybe TRBD1 (6 bases). This CDR3 has 13 amino acids. CDR1 and CDR2 (germline): SGHRS, YFSETQ. Trimming removed 5 bases from V and 5 bases from J, with 12 bases in between. CDR3 sequence reads: CASRQGMGDTQYF. CDR3 nucleotides: TGCGCCAGCAGACAGGGAATGGGAGATACGCAGTATTTT.

This clonotype has a count of ten or more. The chain uses TRBV14 and TRBJ2-1, with D possibly TRBD2 on 6 matching bases. Germline loops: CDR1 SGHDN, CDR2 FVKESK. The CDR3 spans 13 residues. The V end was cut by 5 bases, the J end by 7 bases, with 12 bases between. The CDR3 DNA follows: TGTGCCAGCAGCATTGGAGGGAGGAATGAGCAGTTCTTC. This encodes CASSIGGRNEQFF.

This clonotype was counted many times. J is TRBJ2-1 and V is TRBV9; 7 bases map to TRBD1. CDR1 is SGDLS, CDR2 YYNGEE, per germline. V lost 3 bases and J lost 4; bases outside the gene matches: 7. The CDR3 has 15 amino acids. The CDR3 DNA follows: TGTGCCAGCAGCGGAGGGGGCGCCCAATACAATGAGCAGTTCTTC. This encodes CASSGGGAQYNEQFF.